This is a list of T cell receptor beta chains from one sample in a study of T cells after posttransplantation cyclophosphamide. Using immunoSEQ multiplex PCR, the repertoire was profiled, and TCRdb retains in-frame clones only, with some absent. The sample shows about 6,000 clones, 98% of them seen only once. The specimen was memory CD4+ T cells sorted from PBMCs. These receptors all come from a man aged 40-49 years in good health, CMV-negative, and a related stem cell transplant donor. Each CDR3 is given with its conserved first and last residue. D genes are given only for firm matches. Expanded clones get a size class; other rows say once, few or many, or leave the size out.

D gene	V gene	J gene	clone size	CDR3 DNA	CDR3 protein
TRBD2	TRBV6-5	TRBJ2-7	.	TGTGCCAGCAGTTACGGAGGGACTAGTTTCTACGAGCAGTACTTC	CASSYGGTSFYEQYF
.	TRBV15	TRBJ2-2	.	TGTGCCACCAGCAGAGATCGGGAGCGGAGCGGGGAGCTGTTTTTT	CATSRDRERSGELFF
.	TRBV7-8	TRBJ1-1	.	TGTGCCAGCAGCAAACCGGCACAGATGAACACTGAAGCTTTCTTT	CASSKPAQMNTEAFF
.	TRBV4-2	TRBJ1-4	once	TGTGCCAGCAGCCGTCTTACGGCTAATGAAAAACTGTTTTTT	CASSRLTANEKLFF
.	TRBV29-1	TRBJ2-3	.	TGCAGCGTTGGGGACTGGCCTAGCACAGATACGCAGTATTTT	CSVGDWPSTDTQYF
TRBD1	TRBV4-1	TRBJ2-2	once	TGCGCCAGCAGCCGAGAGACAGGGTTGAACACCGGGGAGCTGTTTTTT	CASSRETGLNTGELFF
TRBD1	TRBV7-8	TRBJ2-2	.	TGTGCCAGCAGCCCAGACAGGGGTGGATGGGGTGGGGATGACACCGGGGAGCTGTTTTTT	CASSPDRGGWGGDDTGELFF
TRBD2	TRBV14	TRBJ2-3	.	TGTGCCAGCAGCCTCATGGCGGGAGGCGTAGATACGCAGTATTTT	CASSLMAGGVDTQYF
TRBD1	TRBV5-1	TRBJ2-7	.	TGCGCCAGCACTACCGGACAGGGAAGCCCCTACGAGCAGTACTTC	CASTTGQGSPYEQYF
.	TRBV2	TRBJ2-7	.	TGTGCCAGCAGGCCTGGGATCTTCTCAGAGAGGGACGAGCAGTACTTC	CASRPGIFSERDEQYF
.	TRBV28	TRBJ2-7	once	TGTGCCAGCAGTTTAGCTGGGGAGGCCTTCGACGAGCAGTACTTC	CASSLAGEAFDEQYF
TRBD2	TRBV29-1	TRBJ2-5	.	TGCAGCGTTGACGGGAGCGGGAGGTCAGAGACCCAGTACTTC	CSVDGSGRSETQYF
TRBD1	TRBV28	TRBJ1-2	.	TGTGCCAGCAGTTTATCGGGACAGGGCCATGGCTACACCTTC	CASSLSGQGHGYTF
TRBD2	TRBV19	TRBJ2-3	.	TGTGCCAGTAGTCCAAGGACTAGCGGGAGGCGTACAGATACGCAGTATTTT	CASSPRTSGRRTDTQYF
.	TRBV29-1	TRBJ2-1	.	TGCAGCGTTTCCCGGGACAACTCCTACAATGAGCAGTTCTTC	CSVSRDNSYNEQFF
TRBD1	TRBV5-1	TRBJ2-2	.	TGCGCCAGCAGCTCGACAGGGGACAACACCGGGGAGCTGTTTTTT	CASSSTGDNTGELFF
.	TRBV18	TRBJ1-2	.	TGTGCCAGCTCCGAACGGGGTGGGCGGAACTATGGCTACACCTTC	CASSERGGRNYGYTF
.	TRBV29-1	TRBJ2-1	.	TGCAGCGTTGGAACTGGCAGGGCGGATGAGCAGTTCTTC	CSVGTGRADEQFF
.	TRBV19	TRBJ2-5	.	TGTGCCAGTAGGCAATCGGGGGAGACCCAGTACTTC	CASRQSGETQYF
TRBD1	TRBV19	TRBJ2-3	.	TGTGCCAGTAGTACGGACAGGGGCACGCAGTATTTT	CASSTDRGTQYF
TRBD1	TRBV28	TRBJ1-2	.	TGTGCCAGCAGTTGGGGACAGGGGAAAAGGGGCTACACCTTC	CASSWGQGKRGYTF
.	TRBV6-1	TRBJ1-2	once	TGTGCCAGCGAAACGAGAGGGCTGGGCTACACCTTC	CASETRGLGYTF
.	TRBV20-1	TRBJ1-1	.	TGCAGTGCCCGGGGGGAGGCGTCAGCTTTCTTT	CSARGEASAFF
TRBD2	TRBV9	TRBJ2-7	.	TGTGCCAGCAGCGCCGGACTAGCGGGAGACTCCCACGAGCAGTACTTC	CASSAGLAGDSHEQYF
.	TRBV19	TRBJ2-3	.	TGTGCCAGTAAGGTGGTCGGGACGGTGGCGGGGACAGATACGCAGTATTTT	CASKVVGTVAGTDTQYF
TRBD1	TRBV10-3	TRBJ1-5	.	TGTGCCATCAGTGCCACAGGGGGTCAGCCCCAGCATTTT	CAISATGGQPQHF
.	TRBV29-1	TRBJ2-1	.	TGCAGCGTTGAAGATCAGGCAGGTCTGAGTGAGCAGTTCTTC	CSVEDQAGLSEQFF
TRBD1	TRBV9	TRBJ2-3	.	TGTGCCAGCAGCCCCCGAGGGGACAGGGGGCAGGATACGCAGTATTTT	CASSPRGDRGQDTQYF
.	TRBV27	TRBJ2-7	.	TGTGCCAGCAGTACCCGCCAGGGGGGTGGCTACGAGCAGTACTTC	CASSTRQGGGYEQYF
.	TRBV30	TRBJ1-1	.	TGTGCCTGGAGTCCCTTCCGCGGGTCGGGAAGCACTGAAGCTTTCTTT	CAWSPFRGSGSTEAFF
.	TRBV6-5	TRBJ1-3	once	TGTGCCAGCAGTCCCAGGGGTGTGGAGGGAAACACCATATATTTT	CASSPRGVEGNTIYF
.	TRBV11-3	TRBJ2-3	.	TGTGCCAGCAGCTCGGGACACCTCACAGATACGCAGTATTTT	CASSSGHLTDTQYF
.	TRBV18	TRBJ1-3	.	TGTGCCAGCTCACCCCAACCGGTTTCCTCTGGAAACACCATATATTTT	CASSPQPVSSGNTIYF
TRBD2	TRBV11-3	TRBJ2-2	.	TGTGCCAGCAGCTGGAGTAGCGGGGACACCGGGGAGCTGTTTTTT	CASSWSSGDTGELFF
TRBD1	TRBV5-1	TRBJ2-5	.	TGCGCCAGCAGCACGGGACAGGGGACTCAAGAGACCCAGTACTTC	CASSTGQGTQETQYF